This T cell receptor beta chain was observed in a study of identical twins. Germline CDR1 SGHVS, CDR2 FQNEAQ. The CDR3 is 8 amino acids. This clonotype has only a few counts. An end of the junction differs from the germline gene, which may be a read error. TCRdb itself ran the 5' RACE reads through MiXCR, one entry per CDR3 protein. Among about 190,000 distinct CDR3 sequences listed, around a sixth were seen once. These data are also associated with another study on T cells expressing NK-cell markers.

This rearrangement joins TRBV7-8 to TRBJ2-1; D call uncertain. Sequenced sample: CD8+ T cells sorted from blood. The sequence was obtained from a woman between 18 and 29 years old in good health. CDR3 sequence (DNA): TGTGCCAGCAGCACCACCGGCTTC. Its protein is CASSTTGF.